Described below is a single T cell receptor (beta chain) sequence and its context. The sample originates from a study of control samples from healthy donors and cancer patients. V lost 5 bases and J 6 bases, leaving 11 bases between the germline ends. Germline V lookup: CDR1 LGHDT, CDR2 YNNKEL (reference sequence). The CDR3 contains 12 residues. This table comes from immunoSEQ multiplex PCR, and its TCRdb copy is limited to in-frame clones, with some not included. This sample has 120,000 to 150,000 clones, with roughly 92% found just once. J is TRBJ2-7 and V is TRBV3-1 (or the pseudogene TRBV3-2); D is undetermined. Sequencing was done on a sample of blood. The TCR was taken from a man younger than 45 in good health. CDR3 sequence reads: CASSAHPLEQYF. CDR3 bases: TGTGCCAGCAGCGCCCACCCACTCGAGCAGTACTTC.